This T cell receptor (beta chain) was sequenced in a study of T cells in Graves' hyperthyroidism and ophthalmopathy. Uncontrolled infection, other autoimmune disease, pregnancy or lactation barred patients from enrollment. What was amplified from RNA transcripts were TCR beta CDR3 regions. In the first-round RT-PCR of the TCR CDR3, the HTBI primer set was used. TCRdb reprocessed the multiplex PCR reads via MiXCR and lists one record per CDR3 protein. The profile shows 500,000 to 800,000 distinct CDR3 sequences, less than 45% of them singletons. V was cut by 7 bases and J by 8 bases, with 12 bases left in between. Germline V gene lookup returns CDR1 MGHDK and CDR2 SYGVNS. This CDR3 comprises 12 residues.

V and J are TRBV25-1 and TRBJ1-3; D may be TRBD1 (5 bases). The sequence came from an adult man with Graves' disease, either hyperthyroidism or ophthalmopathy (not recorded which). Material: peripheral blood or thyroid tissue (not recorded which). The CDR3 region is CASTGSSDTIYF. DNA for the CDR3: TGTGCCAGCACAGGGTCGAGCGACACCATATATTTT.